These 10 T cell receptor beta chains were sequenced from one sample in a study of cytomegalovirus exposure and HLA in healthy donors. PCR amplification relied on 60 Vbeta primers (plus 13 Jbeta primers). TCRdb keeps only in-frame clones here, not all; method: immunoSEQ multiplex PCR. The sample holds 87,000 or so clones. The source material was PBMCs. All receptors come from a man aged 45-65 years in good health and CMV-seropositive.

V is TRBV30 and J is TRBJ1-2; D remains ambiguous. Trimming stripped 0 bases from V and 7 bases from J, with 12 bases between. The CDR3 extends over 13 amino acids. The V gene's germline CDR1 is GTSNPN and CDR2 SVGIG (reference sequence). CDR3 amino acids: CAWSVRGVGGYTF. The CDR3 DNA reads as TGTGCCTGGAGTGTACGGGGTGTTGGTGGCTACACCTTC.

The CDR3 region is CASSSGLVETQYF. As DNA, the CDR3 is TGTGCCAGCAGCTCTGGACTAGTCGAGACCCAGTACTTC. The chain joins TRBV2 to TRBJ2-5; 7 bases match TRBD2. Germline trimming cut 6 bases from V and 5 bases from J; bases unmatched to any gene: 6. Germline CDR1 reads SNHLY; CDR2 reads FYNNEI. The CDR3 totals 13 residues.

The chain employs TRBV19 and TRBJ1-5; 11 bases map to TRBD1. V was clipped by 7 bases and J by 1 base; unmatched bases: 21. CDR1 and CDR2 from the germline V gene are LNHDA and SQIVND (reference sequence). This CDR3 has 21 residues. This CDR3 reads CASTEYYGTGGEGWSNQPQHF. DNA of the CDR3: TGTGCCAGTACTGAATATTACGGGACAGGGGGAGAAGGCTGGAGCAATCAGCCCCAGCATTTT.

The chain uses TRBV19 and TRBJ2-1; the match to TRBD2 covers 7 bases. After removal of 7 bases from V and 7 bases from J, the junction contained 16 bases not matched to a gene. There are 16 residues in the CDR3. Germline loops: CDR1 LNHDA, CDR2 SQIVND (reference sequence). The CDR3 protein is CASNTGPGGSYNEQFF. CDR3 sequence (DNA): TGTGCCAGTAATACGGGCCCGGGCGGGAGCTATAATGAGCAGTTCTTC.

The chain couples TRBV7-6 to TRBJ1-4; D may be TRBD1 (5 bases). The CDR3 has 14 residues. CDR1 and CDR2 from the germline V gene are SGHVS and FNYEAQ. V gave up 4 bases and J gave up 8 bases, with 14 bases separating them. The CDR3 nucleotides are TGTGCCAGCAGCTCTGGGGGGGTTCGGGAAAAACTGTTTTTT. Protein sequence: CASSSGGVREKLFF.

This sequence joins TRBV7-9 and TRBJ2-1; D remains ambiguous. The CDR3 length is 11 residues. The germline V gene has CDR1 SEHNR and CDR2 FQNEAQ (reference sequence). Here the CDR3 reads CACVSYNEQFF. CDR3 bases: TGTGCTTGTGTTAGCTACAATGAGCAGTTCTTC.

V is TRBV30 and J is TRBJ1-1; D gene ambiguous. V was pared by 1 base and J by 0 bases, with 9 bases between. Germline-derived CDR1 and CDR2 are GTSNPN and SVGIG (reference sequence). The CDR3 is made up of 14 amino acids. CDR3 coding DNA: TGTGCCTGGAGTGGTGACAACCTGAACACTGAAGCTTTCTTT. As protein: CAWSGDNLNTEAFF. Combining the CDR3 with reference TRBV30 and TRBJ1-1 gives the whole variable domain SQTIHQWPATLVQPVGSPLSLECTVEGTSNPNLYWYRQAAGRGLQLLFYSVGIGQISSEVPQNLSASRPQDRQFILSSKKLLLSDSGFYLCAWSGDNLNTEAFFGQGTRLTVV.

This chain joins TRBV6-1 and TRBJ1-5, with 8 positions matching TRBD1. J was trimmed by 9 bases and V by 6 bases; bases with no gene match: 7. Per the germline V gene, CDR1 is MNHNS and CDR2 is SASEGT. The CDR3 has 13 residues. CDR3 residues: CASRGQAAAPQHF. Here the CDR3 DNA reads TGTGCCAGCAGGGGACAGGCGGCCGCGCCCCAGCATTTT.

As DNA, the CDR3 is TGTGCCAGCAGGGAGGGACAGGGGAAAGGAGAGACCCAGTACTTC. Its translation is CASREGQGKGETQYF. This sequence joins TRBV6-1 and TRBJ2-5; 10 nucleotides agree with TRBD1. The trim removed 6 bases at V and 4 bases at J, leaving 8 bases unmatched. CDR3 size: 15 residues. The germline CDR1 and CDR2 sequences are MNHNS and SASEGT.

About this clone: Other DNA sequences from this sample encode an identical CDR3 as well. The chain links TRBV5-6 to TRBJ1-2; D uncertain. The germline V gene encodes CDR1 SGHDT and CDR2 YYEEEE. Trimming took 4 bases from V and 6 from J, leaving 16 bases between them. The CDR3 runs to 14 residues. The CDR3 bases are TGTGCCAGCAGCCAAATCGGGGATTACCATGGCTACACCTTC. Translated: CASSQIGDYHGYTF. Variable domain in full (rest from reference TRBV5-6 and TRBJ1-2): DAGVTQSPTHLIKTRGQQVTLRCSPKSGHDTVSWYQQALGQGPQFIFQYYEEEERQRGNFPDRFSGHQFPNYSSELNVNALLLGDSALYLCASSQIGDYHGYTFGSGTRLTVV.